This passage covers 17 T cell receptor beta chains from one sample sequenced in a study of human T cells and chemical hapten exposure. Time point given: pre-sensitization, week 0. Sample treatment: therapeutic diphenylcyclopropenone sensitization with weekly scalp DPC. TCRdb used MiXCR to reprocess the RACE reads, holding one entry per CDR3 protein. Here the sample spans over 35,000 distinct CDR3 sequences, about 11% being singletons. The specimen was whole blood, collected in connection with sensitization to the hapten diphenylcyclopropenone (DPC). These receptors originate from a man aged 30-40 years with alopecia areata. Some clones in this sample may be carry-over from other donors' samples.

This clonotype has more than one count but fewer than ten. This chain uses TRBV11-1 with TRBJ2-7; 9 bases agree with TRBD1. Trimming cost V 3 bases and J 2 bases; bases outside gene matches: 2. The CDR3 loop spans 14 amino acids. The germline gives CDR1 SGHAT, CDR2 FQDESV (reference sequence). CDR3 sequence reads: CASSLGQGTYEQYF. CDR3 bases: TGTGCCAGCAGCTTGGGACAGGGAACCTACGAGCAGTACTTC. Looking up the rest from reference TRBV11-1 and TRBJ2-7 gives the full variable domain: EAEVAQSPRYKITEKSQAVAFWCDPISGHATLYWYRQILGQGPELLVQFQDESVVDDSQLPKDRFSAERLKGVDSTLKIQPAELGDSAMYLCASSLGQGTYEQYFGPGTRLTVT.

This clonotype was seen more than once but under ten times. The chain carries TRBV20-1 and TRBJ2-2; TRBD2 agrees at 9 bases. In germline, CDR1 is DFQATT, CDR2 SNEGSKA (reference sequence). The CDR3 is 17 amino acids. The J segment lost 5 bases and the V segment lost 6 bases, leaving 16 bases of the junction unmatched. The CDR3 sequence is CSAHKRNSGSITGELFF. The CDR3 DNA sequence: TGCAGTGCCCACAAGAGGAATAGCGGGAGTATAACCGGGGAGCTGTTTTTT.

The chain carries TRBV5-5 and TRBJ1-1; D not resolved. Trimming took off 1 base at V and 5 bases at J, with 9 bases between the two ends. CDR1 and CDR2 (germline): SGHKS, YYEKEE (reference sequence). CDR3 size: 13 residues. The CDR3, as DNA: TGTGCCAGCAGCTTGAATACGGGGACTGAAGCTTTCTTT. Translating gives CASSLNTGTEAFF.

There are many counts of this clonotype. The chain employs TRBV11-2 and TRBJ2-4; D gene unclear. The germline CDR1 and CDR2 sequences are SGHAT and FQNNGV. The CDR3 has 13 amino acids. Trimming removed 1 base at V and 0 bases at J, with 1 base between. The CDR3 loop reads CASSLGAKNIQYF. The CDR3 coding sequence is TGTGCCAGCAGCTTAGGAGCCAAAAACATTCAGTACTTC.

This clonotype was observed a few times. The chain carries TRBV7-6 and TRBJ2-5; 8 bases map to TRBD2. The CDR3 length is 15 residues. In germline, CDR1 is SGHVS, CDR2 FNYEAQ. With 5 bases clipped from V and 4 bases from J, the junction kept 9 bases outside the gene matches. CDR3 region: CASSAVGLAGETQYF. The CDR3 region has the DNA TGTGCCAGCAGCGCCGTCGGACTAGCCGGAGAGACCCAGTACTTC.

The rearrangement links TRBV10-2 to TRBJ1-1; 8 bases are a match to TRBD1. This CDR3 has 14 residues. V trimming: 3 bases; J trimming: 8 bases; junction bases outside the gene matches: 8. Germline V gives CDR1 WSHSY, CDR2 SAAADI. CDR3 nucleotides: TGCGCCAGCAGTGAAGGACAGGGACATGTAGAAGCTTTCTTT. Its translation: CASSEGQGHVEAFF.

The chain combines TRBV7-9 with TRBJ2-3; 7 positions agree with TRBD2. Germline CDR1 is SEHNR and CDR2 is FQNEAQ (reference sequence). This CDR3 is built from 15 residues. The J segment lost 5 bases and the V segment lost 0 bases, leaving 5 bases of the junction unmatched. The CDR3 reads CASSLAGGPGDTQYF. DNA of the CDR3: TGTGCCAGCAGCTTAGCGGGAGGGCCGGGAGATACGCAGTATTTT.

The chain is built from TRBV7-7 and TRBJ2-7; TRBD1 might be the D (5 bases). The germline CDR1 and CDR2 sequences are SSHAT and FNYEAQ (reference sequence). The CDR3 is made up of 15 amino acids. Trimming left V 7 bases short and J 2 bases short, with 18 bases between. CDR3 DNA: TGTGCCAGCATCCAAAAAGGGGAATTTCCCTACGAGCAGTACGTC. Amino acid sequence: CASIQKGEFPYEQYV.

This clonotype has more than one count but fewer than ten. The CDR3, as DNA: TGCGCCAGCAGCCACGGGACTAGCGGGAATAGGGACGAGCAGTACGTC. It is translated as CASSHGTSGNRDEQYV. This rearrangement joins TRBV5-1 to TRBJ2-7; TRBD2 matches 13 bases. V shed 4 bases and J 5 bases; nucleotides not matched to a gene: 9. From germline, CDR1 is SGHRS and CDR2 YFSETQ. The CDR3 consists of 16 residues.

This clonotype was seen at least ten times. J is TRBJ2-3 and V is TRBV4-1, with D unresolved. Germline V gene data show CDR1 as MGHRA and CDR2 as YSYEKL. CDR3 length: 16 residues. The V and J ends lost 4 bases and 2 bases respectively, with 16 bases between them. CDR3 sequence: CASSPGDGPTTDTQYF. Written as DNA, the CDR3 is TGCGCCAGCAGCCCAGGCGACGGACCAACCACAGATACGCAGTATTTT.

Only a few counts were recorded for this clonotype. The chain employs TRBV19 and TRBJ2-3, with D tentatively TRBD1 (6 bases). This CDR3 is built from 15 residues. The germline V gene has CDR1 LNHDA and CDR2 SQIVND (reference sequence). With 7 bases removed from V and 4 bases from J, the gap between germline ends came to 18 bases. CDR3 nucleotide sequence: TGTGCCAGTACCATAAGCCAGGGGAGCCCAGATACGCAGTATTTT. This encodes CASTISQGSPDTQYF.

The chain couples TRBV10-3 to TRBJ2-7; 10 nucleotides agree with TRBD2. Germline CDR1 and CDR2: ENHRY and SYGVKD. There are 12 residues in the CDR3. V gave up 5 bases and J gave up 7 bases; unmatched junction bases: 2. Here the CDR3 DNA reads TGTGCCATCAGTCGGACTAGCGGTGAGCAGTACTTC. Residues: CAISRTSGEQYF.

At least ten counts were recorded for this clonotype. The chain uses TRBV7-6 and TRBJ1-2; 11 bases map to TRBD1. Germline assignment: CDR1 SGHVS and CDR2 FNYEAQ. The CDR3 is made up of 16 amino acids. J lost 3 bases, V lost 5 bases, and 8 bases had no gene match. The CDR3 reads CASSPQGDRGDYGYTF. The CDR3 region has the DNA TGTGCCAGCAGCCCTCAGGGGGACAGGGGGGACTATGGCTACACCTTC.

Details on this clonotype: The junction differs from germline at one of its ends, possibly a read error. The V gene is TRBV9, the J gene TRBJ1-1; the D is unclear. CDR3 length: 11 amino acids. CDR1 is SGDLS, CDR2 YYNGEE, per germline. CDR3: CASSPWPRKPF. The CDR3 bases are TGTGCCAGCAGCCCCTGGCCGAGGAAGCCGTTT. Full variable domain (outside the CDR3, taken from reference TRBV9 and TRBJ1-1): DSGVTQTPKHLITATGQRVTLRCSPRSGDLSVYWYQQSLDQGLQFLIQYYNGEERAKGNILERFSAQQFPDLHSELNLSSLELGDSALYFCASSPWPRKPFGQGTRLTVV.

The chain employs TRBV11-2 and TRBJ2-5; 7 bases are a match to TRBD1. This CDR3 has 14 amino acids. V dropped 5 bases and J dropped 4; count of bases not matched to a gene: 7. Germline loops: CDR1 SGHAT, CDR2 FQNNGV. The CDR3: CASSPQTGRETQYF. The CDR3 DNA is TGTGCCAGCAGCCCCCAGACAGGGAGAGAGACCCAGTACTTC.

The chain employs TRBV6-6 and TRBJ1-6; D uncertain. The CDR3 has 15 amino acids. V was shortened by 5 bases and J by 8 bases, with 16 bases between the two germline ends. Germline values: CDR1 MNHNY, CDR2 SVGAGI (reference sequence). CDR3 nucleotide sequence: TGTGCCAGCAGTCGCCGGGATCAAGCCTATTCACCCCTCCACTTT. Translating gives CASSRRDQAYSPLHF.

This clonotype was recorded only once. The CDR3 here is CASGPRAGTEAFF. The CDR3 region has the DNA TGTGCTAGTGGCCCGAGGGCAGGCACTGAAGCTTTCTTT. The rearrangement links TRBV12-5 to TRBJ1-1; D unclear. V shed 6 bases and J shed 4 bases, with 12 bases lying between them. The CDR3 loop spans 13 amino acids. Germline V gene data show CDR1 as LGHNT and CDR2 as FRNRAP.